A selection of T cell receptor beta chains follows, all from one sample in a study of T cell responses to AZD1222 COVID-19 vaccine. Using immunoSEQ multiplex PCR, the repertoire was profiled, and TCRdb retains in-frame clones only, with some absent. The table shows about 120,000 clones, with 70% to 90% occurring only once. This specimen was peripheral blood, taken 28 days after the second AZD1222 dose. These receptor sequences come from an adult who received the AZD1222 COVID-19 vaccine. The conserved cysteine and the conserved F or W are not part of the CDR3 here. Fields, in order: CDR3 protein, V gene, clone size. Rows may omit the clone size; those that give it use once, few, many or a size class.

ASSPRTLNTEAF TRBV18 .
ASGGANEKLF TRBV5-1 once
ASSQDEGLGQPQH TRBV4-3 .
SARPQHEQY TRBV20-1 .
ASSFDREAKNIQY TRBV27 .
SVGFGGETQY TRBV29-1 .
ASSSTGTYEQY TRBV6-5 .
ASKSAGLGLNQPQH TRBV6-6 .
ASSDRGGSNQPQH TRBV2 .
ASSQTPGTVSYEQY TRBV3-1/TRBV3-2 .